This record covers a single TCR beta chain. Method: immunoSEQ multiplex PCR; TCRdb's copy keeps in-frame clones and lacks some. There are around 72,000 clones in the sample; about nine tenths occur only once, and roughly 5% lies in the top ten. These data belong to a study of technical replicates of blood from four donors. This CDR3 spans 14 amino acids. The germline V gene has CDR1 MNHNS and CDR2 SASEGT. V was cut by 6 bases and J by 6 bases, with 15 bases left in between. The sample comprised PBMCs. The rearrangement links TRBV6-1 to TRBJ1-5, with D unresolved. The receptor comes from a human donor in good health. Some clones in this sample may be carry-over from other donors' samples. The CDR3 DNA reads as TGTGCCAGCAGCTTCGCCAGGATCGGTCAGCCCCAGCATTTT. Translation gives CASSFARIGQPQHF.